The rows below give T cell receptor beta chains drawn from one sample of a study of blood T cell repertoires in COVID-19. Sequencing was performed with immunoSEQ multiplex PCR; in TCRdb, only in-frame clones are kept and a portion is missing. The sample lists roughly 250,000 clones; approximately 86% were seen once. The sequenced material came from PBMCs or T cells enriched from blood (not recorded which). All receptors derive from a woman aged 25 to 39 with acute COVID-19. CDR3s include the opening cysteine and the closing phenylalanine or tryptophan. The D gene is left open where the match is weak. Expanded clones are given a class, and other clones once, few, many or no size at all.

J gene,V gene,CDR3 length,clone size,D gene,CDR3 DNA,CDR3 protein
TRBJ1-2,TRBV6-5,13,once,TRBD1,TGTGCCAGCACCAGGACAGGGACCTATGGCTACACCTTC,CASTRTGTYGYTF
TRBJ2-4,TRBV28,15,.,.,TGTGCCAGCACTCGGCCAGGGGCAGCCAAAAACATTCAGTACTTC,CASTRPGAAKNIQYF
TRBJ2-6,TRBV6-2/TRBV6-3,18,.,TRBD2,TGTGCCAGCAGCGGACGGGGGGGCCATAGCTCTGGGGCCAACGTCCTGACTTTC,CASSGRGGHSSGANVLTF
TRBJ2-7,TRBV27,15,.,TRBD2,TGTGCCAGCAGTTTACAGCGGGAGGGATCCCACGAGCAGTACTTC,CASSLQREGSHEQYF
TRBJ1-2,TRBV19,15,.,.,TGTGCCAGTAGTTGGCCAGGGGAAATTGGCTATGGCTACACCTTC,CASSWPGEIGYGYTF
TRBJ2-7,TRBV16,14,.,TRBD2,TGTGCCAGCAGCCCCGGGAGGGTTCCCTACGAGCAGTACTTC,CASSPGRVPYEQYF
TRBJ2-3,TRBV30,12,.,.,TGTGCCTTTGAGCTTCGCACAGATACGCAGTATTTT,CAFELRTDTQYF
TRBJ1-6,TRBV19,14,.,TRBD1,TGTGCCAGTGCAGCGGGACAGGGTTATTCACCCCTCCACTTT,CASAAGQGYSPLHF
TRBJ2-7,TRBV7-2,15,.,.,TGTGCCAGCAGCGAGCAAAACGGGGAATCCTACGAGCAGTACTTC,CASSEQNGESYEQYF
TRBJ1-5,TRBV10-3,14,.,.,TGTGCCATCAGCAGGGGCGGTGGCAATCAGCCCCAGCATTTT,CAISRGGGNQPQHF
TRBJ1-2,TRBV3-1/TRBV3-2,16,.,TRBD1,TGTGCCAGCAGCCAAGATTGGTCGGGACAGGGGTATGGCTACACCTTC,CASSQDWSGQGYGYTF
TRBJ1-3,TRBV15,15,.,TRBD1,TGTGCCACCAGCAGGGGACAGACTACTGGAAACACCATATATTTT,CATSRGQTTGNTIYF
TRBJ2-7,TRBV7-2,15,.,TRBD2,TGTGCCAGCAGCTTAGATCCAGCGGGGTACTACGAGCAGTACTTC,CASSLDPAGYYEQYF
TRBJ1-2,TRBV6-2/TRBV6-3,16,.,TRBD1,TGTGCCAGCAGCAACGGGGGGACAGGGGTGGCCTATGGCTACACCTTC,CASSNGGTGVAYGYTF
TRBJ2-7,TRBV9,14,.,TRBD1,TGTGCCAGCAGCACCCGGGGGACAGGTGACGAGCAGTACTTC,CASSTRGTGDEQYF
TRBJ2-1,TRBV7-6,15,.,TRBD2,TGTGCCAGCAGCTTAAAGAGCGGGAGGTACAATGAGCAGTTCTTC,CASSLKSGRYNEQFF
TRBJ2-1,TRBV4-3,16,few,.,TGCGCCAGCAGCCAAGAGCGGGCGCACTCCTACAATGAGCAGTTCTTC,CASSQERAHSYNEQFF
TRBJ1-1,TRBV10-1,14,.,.,TGCGCCAGCAGGTCGGGACTGCTGAACACTGAAGCTTTCTTT,CASRSGLLNTEAFF
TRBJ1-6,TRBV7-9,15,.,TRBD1,TGTGCCAGCAGCTTAGGGGACAGGTTAAATTCACCCCTCCACTTT,CASSLGDRLNSPLHF
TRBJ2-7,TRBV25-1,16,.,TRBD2,TGTGCCAGCAGTGAGCGCGCGGGGGGGCGCCCCTACGAGCAGTACTTC,CASSERAGGRPYEQYF
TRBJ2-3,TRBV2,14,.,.,TGTGCCAGCAGTGAAGGCGGGAGCACAGATACGCAGTATTTT,CASSEGGSTDTQYF
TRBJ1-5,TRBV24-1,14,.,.,TGTGCCACCAGTGATATTACAGAACACCAGCCCCAGCATTTT,CATSDITEHQPQHF
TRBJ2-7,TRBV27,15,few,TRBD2,TGTGCCAGCAGACAAGGAGCGGGAGGGCCTTACGAGCAGTACTTC,CASRQGAGGPYEQYF
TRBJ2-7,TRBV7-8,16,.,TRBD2,TGTGCCAGCAGCACCCCTCTAGCGGGGGGCTCCTACGAGCAGTACTTC,CASSTPLAGGSYEQYF
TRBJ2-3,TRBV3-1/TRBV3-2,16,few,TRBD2,TGTGCCAGCAGCCAAGTCCGGGACTATGACTACAATACGCAGTATTTT,CASSQVRDYDYNTQYF
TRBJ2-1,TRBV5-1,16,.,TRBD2,TGCGCCAGCAGCACGTCTAGCGGGGGGGCCTACAATGAGCAGTTCTTC,CASSTSSGGAYNEQFF
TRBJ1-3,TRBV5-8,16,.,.,TGTGCCAGCAGCTTACTGCCCCGGACAGCTGGAAACACCATATATTTT,CASSLLPRTAGNTIYF
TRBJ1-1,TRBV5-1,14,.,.,TGCGCCAGCAGCCCAGGGTTTCTGAACACTGAAGCTTTCTTT,CASSPGFLNTEAFF
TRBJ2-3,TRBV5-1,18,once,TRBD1,TGCGCCAGCAGCTGGCGAATTCCGGGACAGGGGGCGGGAGATACGCAGTATTTT,CASSWRIPGQGAGDTQYF